A selection of T cell receptor beta chains follows, all from one sample in a study of blood T cell repertoires in COVID-19. The protocol was immunoSEQ multiplex PCR, while the TCRdb copy is restricted to in-frame clones and leaves out a portion. The table records 250,000 or so clones, 70% to 90% of them present only once. The sequenced sample was peripheral blood. Source of these receptors: a woman in her 70s with active or convalescent COVID-19. Each CDR3 is given without its conserved first and last residue.

TRBJ2-7	TRBV6-5	ASRRGGTSGEQY
TRBJ1-1	TRBV19	ASSIGGPGTEAF
TRBJ2-1	TRBV12-3/TRBV12-4	ASRGQEQF
TRBJ2-2	TRBV6-5	ASSSVDTGELF
TRBJ1-1	TRBV6-2/TRBV6-3	ASSFLTGAMAGTEAF
TRBJ2-5	TRBV7-2	ASSFNRGVETQY
TRBJ1-2	TRBV7-6	ASSLGGGYGYT
TRBJ1-4	TRBV19	ATAIQRTEKLF
TRBJ1-1	TRBV6-5	ASSTQTGRQGAF
TRBJ1-4	TRBV6-2/TRBV6-3	ASSYSMSWAQEKLF
TRBJ1-2	TRBV3-1/TRBV3-2	ASSHWTDYGYT
TRBJ2-7	TRBV11-3	ASSQGQTYEQY
TRBJ2-1	TRBV20-1	SAKLAEQF
TRBJ1-2	TRBV9	ASSVGNRGVPLYGYT
TRBJ2-5	TRBV19	ASRQGRETQY